Reported below is one T cell receptor (beta chain). The CDR3 is 13 amino acids. The V gene's germline CDR1 is LGHDT and CDR2 YNNKEL (reference sequence). V dropped 0 bases and J dropped 4 bases, with 6 bases sitting between them. Original methodology: It was from reference gene primer amplification that nucleated cell counts were estimated. TCRdb's table, derived via immunoSEQ multiplex PCR, lists solely in-frame clones and lacks some. That table is the source of V, J and clone size, and D and trimming were worked out from the DNA. The sample lists 390,000 or so clones; 80% to 90% were seen once. These data come from a study of blood T cell repertoires in COVID-19. Study in general: In each case, the material was cDNA or gDNA derived from T cells, B-cell-depleted T cells, or PBMCs.

The receptor comes from a man aged 18 to 30 who had recovered from COVID-19. Sequencing input: PBMCs or T cells enriched from blood (not recorded which). The gene calls are TRBV3-1 (or the pseudogene TRBV3-2) and TRBJ2-5; D is unresolved. CDR3: CASSQDGGETQYF. CDR3 in DNA: TGTGCCAGCAGCCAAGACGGTGGAGAGACCCAGTACTTC.